This entry is about one TCR beta chain. The table came from immunoSEQ multiplex PCR; TCRdb's copy has only in-frame clones and leaves some out. The profile shows about 140,000 clones, roughly nine tenths of them singletons. V lost 0 bases, J lost 6 bases, and 14 bases lay in between. The CDR3 has 16 residues. Germline V gives CDR1 LGHNA, CDR2 YNFKEQ. These data come from a study of control samples from healthy donors and cancer patients. The sequence came from a woman between 25 and 40 years old in good health. Input material: blood. V is TRBV4-2 and J is TRBJ2-2, with a tentative D call TRBD1 (6 bases). In nucleotides, the CDR3 is TGTGCCAGCAGCCAAGAGGTAGCAGGGGACCCCGGGGAGCTGTTTTTT. Translating it yields CASSQEVAGDPGELFF.